Below are 32 T cell receptor beta chains sequenced from a single sample in a study of CD8+ T cells in alopecia areata. Treatment meaning: oral pan-JAK inhibitor, 5-10 mg twice daily. The sequencing template was cDNA reverse transcribed from extracted RNA. Clones were read by immunoSEQ multiplex PCR, and TCRdb kept only the in-frame ones, dropping some. Of about 210,000 clones in the sample, about 64% were seen once. The material sequenced was CD4+ T cells sorted from blood, taken at week 4, from a patient treated with tofacitinib. These receptors were taken from a human donor with alopecia areata.

This chain links TRBV29-1 with TRBJ2-3, with D possibly matching TRBD2 (6 bases). This CDR3 spans 15 amino acids. Per germline, CDR1 SQVTM and CDR2 ANQGSEA. The V end lost 3 bases, the J end lost 6 bases, and 19 bases lay between the germline ends. The CDR3: CSVDLKRVLRDTQYF. The CDR3 nucleotides are TGCAGCGTTGACCTTAAGCGGGTCCTCCGGGATACGCAGTATTTT.

The chain couples TRBV7-2 to TRBJ2-7; D unresolved. This CDR3 is built from 13 residues. CDR1 is SGHTA, CDR2 FQGNSA, per germline. V was clipped by 5 bases and J by 2 bases, with 10 bases between them. In DNA form, the CDR3 reads TGTGCCAGCAGCCAAACTTGGACCTACGAGCAGTACTTC. Its translation is CASSQTWTYEQYF.

The CDR3 reads CSVNIGQTNTEAFF. CDR3 coding DNA: TGCAGCGTTAATATAGGACAAACGAACACTGAAGCTTTCTTT. V and J are TRBV29-1 and TRBJ1-1, with D maybe TRBD1 (5 bases). The germline V gene encodes CDR1 SQVTM and CDR2 ANQGSEA. The ends were cut back, 5 bases at V and 1 base at J, with 14 bases in the middle. This CDR3 spans 14 amino acids.

The rearrangement links TRBV6-5 to TRBJ1-6; D gene ambiguous. CDR3 length equals 16 residues. V was pared by 2 bases and J by 7 bases, with 15 bases between. Germline V gene data show CDR1 as MNHEY and CDR2 as SVGAGI. The chain's CDR3 is CASSYVSGSMNSPLHF. CDR3 DNA sequence: TGTGCCAGCAGTTACGTCAGTGGCAGCATGAATTCACCCCTCCACTTT.

The chain employs TRBV25-1 and TRBJ1-6; D gene unclear. Trimming took off 0 bases at V and 7 bases at J, with 10 bases between the two ends. CDR3 length: 15 residues. Germline loops: CDR1 MGHDK, CDR2 SYGVNS. In nucleotides, the CDR3 is TGTGCCAGCAGTGAATACGGACTGTTGAATTCACCCCTCCACTTT. Translation gives CASSEYGLLNSPLHF.

The chain uses TRBV15 and TRBJ2-5; weak D call: TRBD1 (6 bases). Germline V gene sequence: CDR1 LNHNV, CDR2 YYDKDF (reference sequence). The CDR3 extends over 15 amino acids. V was trimmed by 0 bases and J by 4 bases, leaving 12 bases between them. CDR3 bases: TGTGCCACCAGCAGAGATTCAGGGGCTGCAGAGACCCAGTACTTC. Protein product: CATSRDSGAAETQYF.

The chain recombines TRBV9 with TRBJ2-3, with D tentatively TRBD1 (6 bases). V was pared by 4 bases and J by 4 bases, with 10 bases between. The CDR3 has 13 amino acids. Germline lookup yields CDR1 SGDLS and CDR2 YYNGEE. CDR3 region: CASSLGTPDTQYF. CDR3 nucleotide sequence: TGTGCCAGCAGCCTTGGGACACCAGATACGCAGTATTTT.

This clone was seen only a few times. The chain is built from TRBV15 and TRBJ2-4; D is perhaps TRBD1 (5 bases). Per the germline V gene, CDR1 is LNHNV and CDR2 is YYDKDF (reference sequence). The CDR3 totals 16 residues. The V end was cut by 3 bases, the J end by 0 bases, with 12 bases between. The CDR3 DNA reads as TGTGCCACCAGCAGGAAAGGGGATCGAGCCAAAAACATTCAGTACTTC. As protein: CATSRKGDRAKNIQYF.

The gene calls are TRBV9 and TRBJ2-3; TRBD1 matches at 7 bases. The CDR3 length is 13 residues. Germline values: CDR1 SGDLS, CDR2 YYNGEE. J gave up 4 bases and V 4 bases, and 3 bases lay outside the gene matches. The CDR3 DNA reads TGTGCCAGCAGCATCGACAGGGCAGATACGCAGTATTTT. Amino acid sequence: CASSIDRADTQYF.

The chain links TRBV29-1 to TRBJ2-5; no firm D call. Germline assignment: CDR1 SQVTM and CDR2 ANQGSEA. V lost 7 bases to trimming and J lost 1 base, with 7 bases between them. The CDR3 loop spans 11 amino acids. The CDR3 region is CSGLTQETQYF. The DNA of the CDR3 is TGCAGCGGCTTAACCCAAGAGACCCAGTACTTC.

This clone turned up a few times. V usage is TRBV7-2 and J usage is TRBJ1-1; possibly TRBD1 for D (6 bases). Germline-derived CDR1 and CDR2 are SGHTA and FQGNSA. The CDR3 has 12 residues. V shed 5 bases and J shed 6 bases, with 10 bases lying between them. The CDR3 region has the DNA TGTGCCAGCAGCCTAGGACAGCCTGAAGCTTTCTTT. Amino acid sequence: CASSLGQPEAFF.

This CDR3 is CASSARTGSDSPLHF. Written as DNA, the CDR3 is TGCGCCAGCAGCGCCAGAACAGGGAGCGATTCACCCCTCCACTTT. The genes are TRBV5-1 and TRBJ1-6; perhaps TRBD1 as D (6 bases). CDR3 length: 15 residues. Germline CDR1 reads SGHRS; CDR2 reads YFSETQ. The V end lost 4 bases, the J end lost 8 bases, and 16 bases lay between the germline ends.

This clone was recorded once. The CDR3 here is CASSRGTLTSPLHF. The CDR3 nucleotides are TGTGCCAGCAGCCGGGGGACTCTAACTTCACCCCTCCACTTT. The rearrangement joins TRBV14 to TRBJ1-6; D is possibly TRBD1 (5 bases). Germline values: CDR1 SGHDN, CDR2 FVKESK. The CDR3 covers 14 residues. With 4 bases removed from V and 9 bases from J, the gap between germline ends came to 13 bases.

The table lists this clone with a count of one. The J gene is TRBJ1-6, the V gene TRBV7-2, with TRBD1 as a possible D gene (5 bases). This CDR3 spans 17 amino acids. Germline-derived CDR1 and CDR2 are SGHTA and FQGNSA. V gave up 0 bases and J gave up 1 base, with 10 bases separating them. CDR3 DNA sequence: TGTGCCAGCAGCTTAGCGCTGCAGGGATCCTATAATTCACCCCTCCACTTT. Translation: CASSLALQGSYNSPLHF. The variable domain in full, with the rest retrieved from reference TRBV7-2 and TRBJ1-6, is GAGVSQSPSNKVTEKGKDVELRCDPISGHTALYWYRQSLGQGLEFLIYFQGNSAPDKSGLPSDRFSAERTGGSVSTLTIQRTQQEDSAVYLCASSLALQGSYNSPLHFGNGTRLTVT.

The chain links TRBV2 to TRBJ1-1; D is uncertain. The germline V gene encodes CDR1 SNHLY and CDR2 FYNNEI. Trimming shortened V by 9 bases and J by 4 bases, and 15 bases separated the two germline ends. This CDR3 region has 13 residues. The CDR3: CASVEGRGTEAFF. The CDR3 DNA follows: TGTGCCAGTGTCGAGGGAAGAGGCACTGAAGCTTTCTTT.

The chain employs TRBV15 and TRBJ1-5; D is possibly TRBD1 (6 bases). Looked up from germline, CDR1 is LNHNV and CDR2 is YYDKDF (reference sequence). V gave up 2 bases and J gave up 7 bases, with 9 bases separating them. The CDR3 is made up of 13 amino acids. The CDR3 region has the DNA TGTGCCACCAGCAGAACAGGGTTACAGCCCCAGCATTTT. It codes for CATSRTGLQPQHF.

The rearrangement joins TRBV4-1 to TRBJ2-3, with TRBD2 identical over 12 bases. The junction had 8 bases not matched to a gene; V was cut back by 0 bases and J by 4 bases. This CDR3 region has 18 residues. Germline V gene sequence: CDR1 MGHRA, CDR2 YSYEKL. The CDR3 DNA is TGCGCCAGCAGCCAAGATCGGTTGACTAGCGGGGGATCAGATACGCAGTATTTT. Amino acid sequence: CASSQDRLTSGGSDTQYF.

The V gene is TRBV29-1, the J gene TRBJ2-3; D gene ambiguous. The germline V gene encodes CDR1 SQVTM and CDR2 ANQGSEA. V lost 5 bases and J lost 5, with 8 bases in between. This CDR3 region has 11 residues. CDR3 loop: CSVTSRDTQYF. CDR3 DNA sequence: TGCAGCGTTACCAGTCGAGATACGCAGTATTTT.

The genes are TRBV29-1 and TRBJ2-7; tentatively, D is TRBD1 (6 bases). The CDR3 is 14 residues long. Looked up from germline, CDR1 is SQVTM and CDR2 is ANQGSEA. With 5 bases removed from V and 0 bases from J, the gap between germline ends came to 14 bases. In DNA, the CDR3 is TGCAGCGTTCTCGGGCAGGGGAGCTCCTACGAGCAGTACTTC. It yields the protein CSVLGQGSSYEQYF.

The chain joins TRBV6-6 to TRBJ2-5; D remains unclear. There are 14 residues in the CDR3. Germline CDR1 and CDR2: MNHNY and SVGAGI (reference sequence). The V end lost 0 bases, the J end lost 5 bases, and 10 bases lay between the germline ends. CDR3 nucleotide sequence: TGTGCCAGCAGTTACTCGACTGTCGGGGAGACCCAGTACTTC. Translated, it gives CASSYSTVGETQYF.

The rearrangement joins TRBV29-1 to TRBJ1-1; D is unclear. Between the trimmed V and J ends, which lost 7 bases and 1 base, there was a span of 10 bases. Germline CDR1 SQVTM, CDR2 ANQGSEA. The CDR3 has 12 amino acids. Here the CDR3 reads CSASQTNTEAFF. In nucleotides, the CDR3 is TGCAGCGCTAGTCAAACGAACACTGAAGCTTTCTTT.

The V and J genes are TRBV5-1 and TRBJ1-5; possibly TRBD1 for D (5 bases). Germline assignment: CDR1 SGHRS and CDR2 YFSETQ. Trimming removed 0 bases at V and 0 bases at J, with 10 bases between. The CDR3 loop spans 16 amino acids. CDR3 in amino acids: CASSLDGGTSNQPQHF. The CDR3 nucleotides are TGCGCCAGCAGCTTGGATGGGGGGACTAGCAATCAGCCCCAGCATTTT.

V gene TRBV2 combines with J gene TRBJ1-2; TRBD1 is a possible D gene (6 bases). Trimming took off 1 base at V and 7 bases at J, with 16 bases between the two ends. This CDR3 has 15 residues. Germline V CDR1 and CDR2: SNHLY, FYNNEI. The CDR3 region has the DNA TGTGCCAGCAGTGAAGGGCGTTCGGGGGCGGGTGGCTACACCTTC. Protein sequence: CASSEGRSGAGGYTF.

The gene calls are TRBV29-1 and TRBJ1-2; 9 nucleotides line up with TRBD1. The CDR3 spans 13 residues. Unmatched junction bases numbered 5, after V lost 4 bases and J lost 5 bases. Germline values: CDR1 SQVTM, CDR2 ANQGSEA. CDR3 nucleotide sequence: TGCAGCGTTGGCTCGGGACAGGGATATGGCTACACCTTC. Translated: CSVGSGQGYGYTF.

CDR3 region: CASSLRTGVLNTGELFF. CDR3 DNA sequence: TGCGCCAGCAGCTTACGGACAGGGGTCCTGAACACCGGGGAGCTGTTTTTT. The V and J genes are TRBV5-1 and TRBJ2-2, with TRBD1 identical over 9 bases. The CDR3 extends over 17 amino acids. The trim removed 2 bases at V and 1 base at J, leaving 6 bases unmatched. Per germline, CDR1 SGHRS and CDR2 YFSETQ.

The rearrangement uses TRBV5-1 and TRBJ1-4, with 8 nucleotides matching TRBD1. Germline V lookup: CDR1 SGHRS, CDR2 YFSETQ. The length of the CDR3 is 15 residues. V dropped 1 base and J dropped 6; count of bases not matched to a gene: 5. CDR3 nucleotide sequence: TGCGCCAGCAGCTTGCGGGACAGGCCTTATGAAAAACTGTTTTTT. Translation gives CASSLRDRPYEKLFF.

The chain has TRBV6-5 and TRBJ1-2, with 7 bases matching TRBD1. The CDR3 spans 12 residues. Germline CDR1 and CDR2: MNHEY and SVGAGI. The junction had 6 bases not matched to a gene; V was cut back by 6 bases and J by 8 bases. The CDR3: CASRGYRGGYTF. The CDR3 DNA reads TGTGCCAGCAGGGGTTACAGGGGCGGCTACACCTTC.

This clone is a singleton in its sample. J is TRBJ1-1 and V is TRBV4-2; maybe TRBD1 (6 bases). Germline values: CDR1 LGHNA, CDR2 YNFKEQ. V was cut by 6 bases and J by 3 bases, with 14 bases left in between. The CDR3 runs 14 residues. CDR3: CASRPSTGYTEAFF. Written as DNA, the CDR3 is TGTGCCAGCAGACCTTCGACAGGTTACACTGAAGCTTTCTTT.

This clone was recorded only once. The J gene is TRBJ1-1, the V gene TRBV18; unclear D gene. V was shortened by 4 bases and J by 7 bases, with 13 bases between the two germline ends. Germline loops: CDR1 KGHSH, CDR2 LQKENI. CDR3 length: 13 residues. The CDR3 reads CASSQARGVEAFF. CDR3 sequence (DNA): TGTGCCAGCTCACAAGCACGGGGAGTTGAAGCTTTCTTT.

The chain uses TRBV29-1 and TRBJ1-2; D gene uncertain. The CDR3 loop spans 13 amino acids. CDR1 and CDR2 from the germline V gene are SQVTM and ANQGSEA. The V end was cut by 7 bases, the J end by 0 bases, with 12 bases between. As DNA, the CDR3 is TGCAGCGCCTTGACGGTGTCTAACTATGGCTACACCTTC. Encoded protein: CSALTVSNYGYTF.

This sequence joins TRBV29-1 and TRBJ1-1; 8 positions match TRBD1. The CDR3 is 13 amino acids. Germline-derived CDR1 and CDR2 are SQVTM and ANQGSEA. J gave up 3 bases and V 7 bases, and 7 bases lay outside the gene matches. The CDR3 DNA is TGCAGCGCAGAGGGACAGGTGGACACTGAAGCTTTCTTT. Translated, it gives CSAEGQVDTEAFF.

Remarks on this clone: In the same sample, other DNA sequences code for this CDR3. This chain joins TRBV5-4 and TRBJ1-6, with 8 nucleotides matching TRBD1. V dropped 3 bases and J dropped 7; count of bases not matched to a gene: 3. This CDR3 region has 14 residues. Germline V gene lookup returns CDR1 SGHNT and CDR2 YYREEE (reference sequence). The CDR3 region has the DNA TGTGCCAGCAGCTCGACAGGGGCGAATTCACCCCTCCACTTT. Translating gives CASSSTGANSPLHF.